The clone carrying this T cell receptor (beta chain) was seen a handful of times. Antigen specificity is unknown. The data belong to a study of T cells in Graves' hyperthyroidism and ophthalmopathy. Across the study: Peripheral blood samples were taken at initial diagnosis, prior to any treatment. Study results and limitations: Blood held most thyroid clonotypes expanded above 0.001 frequency.

CDR3 length: 15 residues. J lost 0 bases, V lost 4 bases, and 6 bases had no gene match. CDR1 is SGHDT, CDR2 YYEEEE, per germline. Patients with uncontrolled infections, other autoimmune diseases, pregnancy or lactation were excluded. On the basis of clinical symptoms, serum thyroxine and TRAb, thyroid ultrasound and orbital computed tomography, diagnoses were made. It was RNA transcripts that yielded the amplified TCR beta CDR3 regions. The TCR CDR3 first-round RT-PCR relied on the HTBI primer set. TCRdb reprocessed the multiplex PCR reads via MiXCR and lists one record per CDR3 protein. The sample lists about 560,000 distinct CDR3 sequences, about 15% occurring once.

Sequencing was performed on blood. This clonotype was sampled from a woman aged 25 to 39 with Graves' hyperthyroidism. V is TRBV5-6 and J is TRBJ1-1; 7 bases agree with TRBD1. In DNA form, the CDR3 reads TGTGCCAGCAGCCCGTGGGACAGATTGAACACTGAAGCTTTCTTT. Protein sequence: CASSPWDRLNTEAFF. The variable domain in full, completed from reference TRBV5-6 and TRBJ1-1, reads DAGVTQSPTHLIKTRGQQVTLRCSPKSGHDTVSWYQQALGQGPQFIFQYYEEEERQRGNFPDRFSGHQFPNYSSELNVNALLLGDSALYLCASSPWDRLNTEAFFGQGTRLTVV.